This is a list of T cell receptor beta chains from one sample in a study of vaccination effects on CD4 cells after COVID-19. No antigen is known for these receptors. Clones were sequenced by immunoSEQ multiplex PCR, and TCRdb holds only the in-frame ones, with some missing. The table lists 25,000 to 30,000 clones, roughly 73% of them singletons. Sequences were derived from CD4+ T cells from PBMCs cultured with HCoV-NL63 spike peptides, sampled before COVID-19 vaccination. The receptor set was obtained from a human donor who received a COVID-19 vaccine. CDR3s include the opening cysteine and the closing phenylalanine or tryptophan. The D gene is left open where the match is weak. Clone size is shown for a subset of rows, as once, few, many or a class of expanded clone.

size,V,D,J,CDR3,DNA
-,TRBV9,TRBD1,TRBJ2-5,CASSLRPGTGKETQYF,TGTGCCAGCAGCTTACGACCCGGGACAGGGAAAGAGACCCAGTACTTC
-,TRBV25-1,TRBD1,TRBJ2-5,CASRNSGGPQETQYF,TGTGCCAGCAGGAATTCAGGGGGCCCCCAGGAGACCCAGTACTTC
-,TRBV9,-,TRBJ2-3,CASSVEGVVFADTQYF,TGTGCCAGCAGCGTAGAGGGGGTAGTTTTTGCAGATACGCAGTATTTT
once,TRBV6-5,-,TRBJ1-1,CASSYAPVHTEAFF,TGTGCCAGCAGTTACGCCCCGGTTCACACTGAAGCTTTCTTT
-,TRBV28,-,TRBJ1-3,CASSLGLSRGNTIYF,TGTGCCAGCAGTTTAGGGCTATCACGTGGAAACACCATATATTTT
-,TRBV5-4,-,TRBJ1-2,CASSLDRSGYTF,TGTGCCAGCAGCTTGGACAGGAGTGGCTACACCTTC
-,TRBV28,-,TRBJ2-1,CASSPRSYMPYNEQFF,TGTGCCAGCAGTCCCCGATCTTACATGCCCTACAATGAGCAGTTCTTC
-,TRBV28,TRBD2,TRBJ2-1,CASRPTSGSRWQFF,TGTGCCAGCAGACCTACTAGCGGGAGTCGGTGGCAGTTCTTC
-,TRBV5-4,TRBD1,TRBJ2-7,CASSLDRGRYEQYF,TGTGCCAGCAGCTTGGACAGGGGGCGCTACGAGCAGTACTTC
-,TRBV24-1,-,TRBJ2-3,CATSDPAEGATDTQYF,TGTGCCACCAGTGACCCCGCCGAAGGGGCCACAGATACGCAGTATTTT
once,TRBV12-3/TRBV12-4,-,TRBJ2-3,CASSQKTDTQYF,TGTGCCAGCAGTCAAAAGACAGATACGCAGTATTTT
once,TRBV7-2,-,TRBJ1-2,CASSLGQGFINGYTF,TGTGCCAGCAGCTTAGGTCAGGGATTTATAAATGGCTACACCTTC
-,TRBV27,-,TRBJ1-6,CASKGAGSYNSPLHF,TGTGCCAGCAAGGGCGCAGGGTCCTATAATTCACCCCTCCACTTT
few,TRBV11-3,TRBD2,TRBJ2-1,CASSLDPSGYNEQFF,TGTGCCAGCAGCTTAGATCCTAGCGGCTACAATGAGCAGTTCTTC
-,TRBV3-1/TRBV3-2,TRBD2,TRBJ2-1,CASSQMRGLGLAGGDEQFF,TGTGCCAGCAGCCAAATGAGAGGCTTAGGACTAGCGGGCGGGGATGAGCAGTTCTTC
-,TRBV7-2,TRBD1,TRBJ1-2,CASSLNRGRYGYTF,TGTGCCAGCAGTTTAAACAGGGGGCGGTATGGCTACACCTTC
-,TRBV25-1,TRBD1,TRBJ1-1,CASSGQGVPEAFF,TGTGCCAGCAGTGGCCAGGGGGTCCCCGAAGCTTTCTTT
-,TRBV6-1,-,TRBJ2-1,CASTPRQSSYNEQFF,TGTGCCAGCACCCCAAGACAGAGCTCCTACAATGAGCAGTTCTTC
-,TRBV30,TRBD2,TRBJ2-7,CAWTSGGYEQYF,TGTGCCTGGACTAGCGGAGGATACGAGCAGTACTTC
-,TRBV7-9,-,TRBJ1-1,CASSFLGRNTEAFF,TGTGCCAGCAGCTTTTTAGGGAGGAACACTGAAGCTTTCTTT
-,TRBV7-6,TRBD1,TRBJ2-7,CASSLRSFHGQGSYEQYF,TGTGCCAGCAGCTTGAGGTCTTTTCATGGACAGGGCTCCTACGAGCAGTACTTC
-,TRBV7-9,-,TRBJ2-7,CASSLSHGGAYEQYF,TGTGCCAGCAGCTTAAGTCACGGGGGAGCCTACGAGCAGTACTTC
-,TRBV7-8,-,TRBJ1-1,CASSLAGTRIKNTEAFF,TGTGCCAGCAGCTTAGCCGGGACCCGTATAAAGAACACTGAAGCTTTCTTT
-,TRBV18,TRBD1,TRBJ1-5,CASSRTGSDQPQHF,TGTGCCAGCTCTCGGACAGGGTCGGATCAGCCCCAGCATTTT
once,TRBV27,-,TRBJ1-4,CASSLERGNEKLFF,TGTGCCAGCAGTTTGGAAAGGGGTAATGAAAAACTGTTTTTT
-,TRBV15,-,TRBJ1-2,CATSRDSGEIKYGYTF,TGTGCCACCAGCAGAGATAGTGGAGAAATCAAGTATGGCTACACCTTC
-,TRBV5-4,-,TRBJ2-7,CASSLANSYEQYF,TGTGCCAGCAGCTTGGCGAACTCCTACGAGCAGTACTTC
-,TRBV7-6,-,TRBJ2-5,CASSRGQPGETQYF,TGTGCCAGCAGCCGGGGCCAGCCGGGGGAGACCCAGTACTTC
-,TRBV11-2,-,TRBJ1-1,CASSLTDRNTEAFF,TGTGCCAGCAGCCTAACGGACAGGAACACTGAAGCTTTCTTT
-,TRBV25-1,-,TRBJ1-1,CASSDPAGMDTEAFF,TGTGCCAGCAGTGATCCGGCGGGGATGGACACTGAAGCTTTCTTT
-,TRBV2,-,TRBJ2-1,CASSVQGSSYNEQFF,TGTGCCAGCAGTGTGCAGGGCAGCTCCTACAATGAGCAGTTCTTC
-,TRBV9,-,TRBJ2-2,CASSVEVTGELFF,TGTGCCAGCAGCGTAGAGGTTACCGGGGAGCTGTTTTTT
few,TRBV5-1,-,TRBJ1-1,CASSLFSGSAEAFF,TGCGCCAGCAGCTTGTTCTCGGGGAGCGCTGAAGCTTTCTTT
few,TRBV27,-,TRBJ2-7,CASRSRGSGLGIPYEQYF,TGTGCCAGCAGATCCCGCGGGTCAGGCTTAGGTATCCCCTACGAGCAGTACTTC
-,TRBV5-5,TRBD1,TRBJ2-7,CASREIRGRVYSNEQYF,TGTGCCAGCAGAGAGATCAGGGGGCGGGTGTACTCCAACGAGCAGTACTTC
-,TRBV28,-,TRBJ1-2,CASSRRLGYTF,TGTGCCAGCAGTAGGAGGTTAGGCTACACCTTC
-,TRBV5-4,TRBD2,TRBJ2-3,CASSLGLAGEGWGTDTQYF,TGTGCCAGCAGCCTGGGACTAGCGGGAGAAGGGTGGGGCACAGATACGCAGTATTTT
-,TRBV5-1,TRBD2,TRBJ2-3,CASSFSGGSTDTQYF,TGCGCCAGCAGTTTTAGCGGGGGAAGCACAGATACGCAGTATTTT
-,TRBV11-2,-,TRBJ1-1,CASSPYFGGGSEAFF,TGTGCCAGCAGCCCCTATTTTGGTGGAGGGTCTGAAGCTTTCTTT
-,TRBV27,-,TRBJ1-4,CALGEKLFF,TGTGCCTTAGGCGAAAAACTGTTTTTT
few,TRBV6-6,-,TRBJ1-4,CASRSRQGPNEKLFF,TGTGCCAGCAGAAGTAGGCAGGGCCCTAATGAAAAACTGTTTTTT
-,TRBV28,-,TRBJ1-5,CASIKTGVGSNQPQHF,TGTGCCAGCATCAAAACTGGGGTAGGTAGCAATCAGCCCCAGCATTTT
once,TRBV6-1,TRBD2,TRBJ2-6,CASSVRTSGRTGANVLTF,TGTGCCAGCAGTGTCCGGACTAGCGGGAGAACTGGGGCCAACGTCCTGACTTTC
-,TRBV12-3/TRBV12-4,TRBD2,TRBJ2-3,CASSFGGAQYF,TGTGCCAGCAGTTTTGGGGGGGCGCAGTATTTT
few,TRBV20-1,TRBD1,TRBJ1-5,CSASGQDYQPQHF,TGCAGTGCTAGTGGACAGGACTATCAGCCCCAGCATTTT
few,TRBV5-5,-,TRBJ2-3,CASSQQFSSTDTQYF,TGTGCCAGCAGCCAACAATTTAGCAGCACAGATACGCAGTATTTT
-,TRBV10-3,-,TRBJ2-3,CALPTREDTQYF,TGTGCCTTGCCTACTAGGGAAGATACGCAGTATTTT
-,TRBV28,-,TRBJ1-2,CASSLRGPYGYTF,TGTGCCAGCAGTTTAAGGGGCCCCTATGGCTACACCTTC
-,TRBV3-1/TRBV3-2,-,TRBJ1-1,CASSQDRVRRTEAFF,TGTGCCAGCAGCCAAGATAGGGTTCGGAGGACTGAAGCTTTCTTT
-,TRBV9,TRBD2,TRBJ2-3,CASSVGIAGASTDTQYF,TGTGCCAGCAGCGTAGGGATAGCGGGCGCTAGCACAGATACGCAGTATTTT
few,TRBV7-9,TRBD2,TRBJ2-3,CASSLGLAGGYTDTQYF,TGTGCCAGCAGCTTAGGACTAGCGGGGGGTTATACAGATACGCAGTATTTT
-,TRBV4-1,TRBD1,TRBJ2-5,CASSPRQGPETQYF,TGCGCCAGCAGCCCTAGACAGGGGCCAGAGACCCAGTACTTC